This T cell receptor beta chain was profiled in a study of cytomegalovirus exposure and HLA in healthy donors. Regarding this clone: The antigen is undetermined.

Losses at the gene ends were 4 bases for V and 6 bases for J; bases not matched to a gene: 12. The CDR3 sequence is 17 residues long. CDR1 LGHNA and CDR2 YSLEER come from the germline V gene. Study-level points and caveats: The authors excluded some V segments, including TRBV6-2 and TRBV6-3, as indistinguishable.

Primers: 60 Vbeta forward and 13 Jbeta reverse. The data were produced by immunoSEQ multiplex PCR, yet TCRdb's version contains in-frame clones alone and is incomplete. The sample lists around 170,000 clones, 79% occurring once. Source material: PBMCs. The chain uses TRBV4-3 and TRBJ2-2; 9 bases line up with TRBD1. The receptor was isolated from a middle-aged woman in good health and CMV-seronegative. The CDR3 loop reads CASSLDSRDRVAGELFF. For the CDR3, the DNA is TGCGCCAGCAGCCTCGATTCCCGGGACAGGGTCGCCGGGGAGCTGTTTTTT.